This is a list of T cell receptor beta chains from one sample in a study of identical twins. TCRdb ran MiXCR on the 5' RACE reads and lists one entry per CDR3 protein. The sample carries about 520,000 distinct CDR3 sequences, under 25% recorded once. These same records also appear under a second study, on T cells expressing NK-cell markers.

The sequenced material came from CD4+ T cells sorted from blood. These receptors were taken from a woman aged 18-29 years in good health. Each CDR3 is given with its conserved first and last residue. The order of the fields is D gene, J gene, V gene, CDR3 protein. A D gene is named only where the DNA matches it firmly.

D gene: .
J gene: TRBJ2-4
V gene: TRBV7-9
CDR3 protein: CASSLIQGRGNIQYF

D gene: .
J gene: TRBJ2-2
V gene: TRBV4-3
CDR3 protein: CASSQEPFLGELFF

D gene: TRBD2
J gene: TRBJ2-1
V gene: TRBV18
CDR3 protein: CASSPPWTSGGRGEQFF

D gene: .
J gene: TRBJ2-1
V gene: TRBV6-2/TRBV6-3
CDR3 protein: CASSSRGLYNEQFF

D gene: .
J gene: TRBJ2-5
V gene: TRBV29-1
CDR3 protein: CSVDRGLQETQYF

D gene: .
J gene: TRBJ2-1
V gene: TRBV7-9
CDR3 protein: CASSKPTGLVMNEQFF

D gene: .
J gene: TRBJ2-1
V gene: TRBV5-6
CDR3 protein: CASRRQFNEQFF

D gene: .
J gene: TRBJ2-7
V gene: TRBV10-3
CDR3 protein: CARIRTHQRHEQYF

D gene: .
J gene: TRBJ2-5
V gene: TRBV20-1
CDR3 protein: CSARDHQGGETQYF

D gene: .
J gene: TRBJ2-2
V gene: TRBV15
CDR3 protein: CATSSWSNTGELFF

D gene: TRBD2
J gene: TRBJ2-5
V gene: TRBV20-1
CDR3 protein: CSARDRRGEETQYF

D gene: .
J gene: TRBJ1-5
V gene: TRBV12-3/TRBV12-4
CDR3 protein: CASSLRDPGGGQPQHF

D gene: TRBD1
J gene: TRBJ2-3
V gene: TRBV2
CDR3 protein: CASNGQGTDTQYF

D gene: .
J gene: TRBJ2-7
V gene: TRBV30
CDR3 protein: CAWSVPGARYEQYF

D gene: TRBD2
J gene: TRBJ2-7
V gene: TRBV5-1
CDR3 protein: CASSDGRALSYEQYF

D gene: TRBD2
J gene: TRBJ2-7
V gene: TRBV10-3
CDR3 protein: CAISGLAGSYEQYF

D gene: .
J gene: TRBJ1-1
V gene: TRBV20-1
CDR3 protein: CSARVISAEAFF

D gene: .
J gene: TRBJ1-5
V gene: TRBV5-6
CDR3 protein: CASSRQIDRLRPQHF

D gene: .
J gene: TRBJ1-2
V gene: TRBV20-1
CDR3 protein: CSANSGNYGYTF

D gene: TRBD2
J gene: TRBJ2-5
V gene: TRBV10-2
CDR3 protein: CASRAGVRETQYF

D gene: TRBD2
J gene: TRBJ2-7
V gene: TRBV7-9
CDR3 protein: CASSASGNYEQYF

D gene: .
J gene: TRBJ2-3
V gene: TRBV6-1
CDR3 protein: CASSQPTPTATSTDTQYF

D gene: .
J gene: TRBJ1-2
V gene: TRBV7-9
CDR3 protein: CASTELANYGYTF

D gene: .
J gene: TRBJ1-1
V gene: TRBV20-1
CDR3 protein: CSARDWEGPRNTEAFF

D gene: TRBD1
J gene: TRBJ2-2
V gene: TRBV20-1
CDR3 protein: CSASGTGSGELFF

D gene: .
J gene: TRBJ1-1
V gene: TRBV6-5
CDR3 protein: CASSYAPGPEYTEAFF

D gene: .
J gene: TRBJ1-6
V gene: TRBV6-5
CDR3 protein: CASSYSPGGSSPLHF

D gene: .
J gene: TRBJ1-2
V gene: TRBV10-3
CDR3 protein: CAISREIGYTF

D gene: .
J gene: TRBJ1-4
V gene: TRBV4-2
CDR3 protein: CASSLLRENEKLFF

D gene: .
J gene: TRBJ2-1
V gene: TRBV15
CDR3 protein: CATSSPLDGNNEQFF

D gene: .
J gene: TRBJ2-7
V gene: TRBV20-1
CDR3 protein: CSARAHYEQYF

D gene: .
J gene: TRBJ1-2
V gene: TRBV5-1
CDR3 protein: CASSLSGKDNYGYTF

D gene: TRBD1
J gene: TRBJ1-2
V gene: TRBV12-3/TRBV12-4
CDR3 protein: CASSYPTGRGGYTF

D gene: .
J gene: TRBJ1-5
V gene: TRBV7-3
CDR3 protein: CASSLGAWQPQHF

D gene: .
J gene: TRBJ2-6
V gene: TRBV11-2
CDR3 protein: CASSPTEAGYGANVLTF

D gene: TRBD2
J gene: TRBJ2-3
V gene: TRBV10-3
CDR3 protein: CAISEARTSGVDTQYF

D gene: .
J gene: TRBJ2-5
V gene: TRBV7-3
CDR3 protein: CASSLAAGTAQETQYF

D gene: .
J gene: TRBJ1-2
V gene: TRBV20-1
CDR3 protein: CSATPFGGEDYGYTF

D gene: .
J gene: TRBJ1-5
V gene: TRBV7-9
CDR3 protein: CASSLRQGQPQHF

D gene: .
J gene: TRBJ2-7
V gene: TRBV7-2
CDR3 protein: CASSLAFRPGEQYF

D gene: TRBD1
J gene: TRBJ1-2
V gene: TRBV6-1
CDR3 protein: CASRFGTGGYGYTF

D gene: TRBD1
J gene: TRBJ1-2
V gene: TRBV9
CDR3 protein: CASAGQGDYGYTF

D gene: .
J gene: TRBJ2-6
V gene: TRBV5-1
CDR3 protein: CASSLAPLGGANVLTF

D gene: TRBD1
J gene: TRBJ1-2
V gene: TRBV7-9
CDR3 protein: CASSADPGQGPYGYTF

D gene: TRBD1
J gene: TRBJ2-7
V gene: TRBV20-1
CDR3 protein: CSARSGGWDEQYF

D gene: .
J gene: TRBJ2-4
V gene: TRBV20-1
CDR3 protein: CSASSTAKNIQYF

D gene: .
J gene: TRBJ1-2
V gene: TRBV12-3/TRBV12-4
CDR3 protein: CASSSGHQDYDYGYTF

D gene: TRBD2
J gene: TRBJ2-1
V gene: TRBV20-1
CDR3 protein: CSALFGTSGYNEQFF

D gene: .
J gene: TRBJ2-6
V gene: TRBV29-1
CDR3 protein: CSVRSSGANVLTF

D gene: .
J gene: TRBJ1-4
V gene: TRBV9
CDR3 protein: CASSVGGPSGGLAEKLFF

D gene: .
J gene: TRBJ1-1
V gene: TRBV12-3/TRBV12-4
CDR3 protein: CASSFVPGGRGFTEAFF

D gene: .
J gene: TRBJ2-7
V gene: TRBV5-1
CDR3 protein: CASSFLRRDTNAYEQYF

D gene: .
J gene: TRBJ2-7
V gene: TRBV15
CDR3 protein: CATSRDRVWNEQYF

D gene: .
J gene: TRBJ2-6
V gene: TRBV6-5
CDR3 protein: CASSYSISRWVDGANVLTF

D gene: .
J gene: TRBJ2-5
V gene: TRBV6-1
CDR3 protein: CASSRVTGRETQYF

D gene: TRBD1
J gene: TRBJ2-7
V gene: TRBV5-1
CDR3 protein: CASSQDIQGSEQYF

D gene: .
J gene: TRBJ2-5
V gene: TRBV24-1
CDR3 protein: CATSDRQETQYF